Presented here are 2 T cell receptor beta chains from one specimen sequenced in a study of molecular identifiers for immune sequencing clone quantification (dated by TCRdb to 2016 to 2019). The library was made by PCR. Reads for this sample came from an Illumina HiSeq 4000. Starting from the raw public reads, TCRdb applied fastp trimming at Q25, assembled clones with MiXCR and retained in-frame beta chains. Under each unique CDR3 protein, matching rows form one entry showing the most common genes and DNA. This sample lists some 93,000 distinct CDR3 sequences; roughly a fifth were detected once. Of the sample, about 0.95% falls within the top ten clones. Sequenced: naive CD8+ T cells from blood, with Jurkat cell RNA spiked in. Taken with the paper, the label for cell subset or site translates to: FACS-sorted CD8+CD4-CCR7+CD45RA+ naive T cells. The receptors derive from a human donor in good health. Some libraries in this study had Jurkat cell RNA spiked in.

There are many counts of this clonotype. The chain employs TRBV18 and TRBJ1-5; 11 nucleotides agree with TRBD1. The germline V gene encodes CDR1 KGHSH and CDR2 LQKENI. The ends lost 0 bases at V and 7 bases at J; junction bases unmatched: 11. The CDR3 consists of 18 residues. CDR3 sequence reads: CASSPPSDRGQFGQPQHF. The CDR3 coding sequence is TGTGCCAGCTCACCACCCTCGGACAGGGGGCAATTTGGACAGCCCCAGCATTTT.

This clonotype was picked up many times. The chain is built from TRBV7-8 and TRBJ1-1, with D unresolved. V was pared by 5 bases and J by 6 bases, with 10 bases between. Germline V gene data show CDR1 as SGHVS and CDR2 as FQNEAQ. This CDR3 comprises 12 residues. In DNA form, the CDR3 reads TGTGCCAGCAGCCCGGCGGGTCCTGAAGCTTTCTTT. Translated: CASSPAGPEAFF.